Listed below are T cell receptor beta chains from one sample, sequenced in a study of early T cells in non-severe SARS-CoV-2 infection. TCRdb ran MiXCR on the 5' RACE reads and lists one entry per CDR3 protein. The sample yields about 26,000 distinct CDR3 sequences, approximately 4.1% seen once. The sequencing input was whole blood. These receptors all come from an adult who was a healthcare worker with PCR-confirmed SARS-CoV-2 infection or an uninfected control (not recorded which). CDR3s include the opening cysteine and the closing phenylalanine or tryptophan. The D gene is left open where the match is weak. Expanded clones are given a class, and other clones once, few, many or no size at all.

-,TRBV9,TRBJ1-2,12,-,CASSEITYGYTF,TGTGCCAGCAGCGAAATTACCTATGGCTACACCTTC
-,TRBV7-9,TRBJ2-7,12,few,CASSLYSDEQYF,TGTGCCAGCAGCTTATATTCCGACGAGCAGTACTTC
TRBD2,TRBV10-3,TRBJ2-1,16,few,CAISERGTSGSNEQFF,TGTGCCATCAGTGAGCGAGGGACTAGCGGGAGCAATGAGCAGTTCTTC
-,TRBV12-3/TRBV12-4,TRBJ1-4,17,few,CASSEVGGLATNEKLFF,TGTGCCAGCAGTGAAGTGGGAGGGCTTGCAACTAATGAAAAACTGTTTTTT
TRBD2,TRBV2,TRBJ2-1,12,many,CASTRTSSEQFF,TGTGCCAGCACACGGACTAGCTCCGAGCAGTTCTTC
TRBD1,TRBV6-2/TRBV6-3,TRBJ1-2,13,-,CASSAGTEYGYTF,TGTGCCAGCAGTGCCGGGACAGAGTATGGCTACACCTTC
-,TRBV19,TRBJ1-5,18,many,CASSITGRTRSSNQPQHF,TGTGCCAGTAGTATCACCGGGCGGACGCGATCCAGCAATCAGCCCCAGCATTTT
-,TRBV12-3/TRBV12-4,TRBJ1-2,15,many,CASSTTQGPIDGYTF,TGTGCCAGCAGTACCACTCAGGGACCGATAGATGGCTACACCTTC
TRBD2,TRBV6-5,TRBJ2-7,17,many,CASSYGPSGRFQEEQYF,TGTGCCAGCAGTTACGGGCCTAGCGGGAGGTTCCAGGAGGAGCAGTACTTC
TRBD1,TRBV5-1,TRBJ2-7,15,many,CASSRTPGQGYEQYF,TGCGCCAGCAGCAGAACCCCGGGACAGGGTTACGAGCAGTACTTC
-,TRBV7-6,TRBJ2-5,13,many,CASSYAWGETQYF,TGTGCCAGCAGTTATGCTTGGGGGGAGACCCAGTACTTC
-,TRBV7-9,TRBJ2-1,13,medium-sized,CASSPTSTNEQFF,TGTGCCAGCAGTCCAACTAGCACCAATGAGCAGTTCTTC
TRBD1,TRBV27,TRBJ2-3,14,many,CASGDRGIADTQYF,TGTGCCAGCGGCGACAGGGGAATCGCAGATACGCAGTATTTT
-,TRBV29-1,TRBJ2-7,12,many,CSVSLPGYEQYF,TGCAGCGTCTCGCTCCCGGGATACGAGCAGTACTTC
-,TRBV5-1,TRBJ2-7,14,many,CASSLGSSPYEQYF,TGCGCCAGCAGCCTAGGGTCCAGCCCCTACGAGCAGTACTTC
-,TRBV4-1,TRBJ2-5,13,many,CASSQVVVETQYF,TGCGCCAGCAGCCAAGTTGTAGTCGAGACCCAGTACTTC
-,TRBV11-1,TRBJ1-1,15,few,CASSLAGTSLQGAFF,TGTGCCAGCAGCTTAGCCGGGACCTCCCTCCAAGGAGCTTTCTTT
TRBD2,TRBV19,TRBJ2-1,15,many,CASITAASGYNEQFF,TGTGCCAGTATCACCGCGGCTAGCGGATACAATGAGCAGTTCTTC
-,TRBV18,TRBJ2-6,14,many,CASSPSSGANVLTF,TGTGCCAGCTCACCCAGCTCTGGGGCCAACGTCCTGACTTTC
-,TRBV27,TRBJ2-3,15,many,CASSLTGPATDTQYF,TGTGCCAGCAGTTTAACTGGACCGGCCACAGATACGCAGTATTTT
-,TRBV7-2,TRBJ2-1,14,many,CASSSTNIRGEQFF,TGTGCCAGCAGCTCCACTAACATACGGGGTGAGCAGTTCTTC
-,TRBV3-1,TRBJ1-2,15,many,CASSQSGRPLLGYTF,TGTGCCAGCAGCCAGAGTGGCCGGCCTCTGCTTGGCTACACCTTC
-,TRBV7-8,TRBJ2-1,12,many,CASSAILNEQFF,TGTGCCAGCAGCGCCATTTTGAATGAGCAGTTCTTC
TRBD2,TRBV20-1,TRBJ2-3,16,many,CSALGLAVASTDTQYF,TGCAGTGCCCTGGGACTAGCGGTAGCTAGCACAGATACGCAGTATTTT
-,TRBV19,TRBJ1-5,15,many,CASTREHSSNQPQHF,TGTGCCAGTACCCGAGAGCACTCTAGCAATCAGCCCCAGCATTTT
-,TRBV7-6,TRBJ1-1,13,many,CASSLSRNTEAFF,TGTGCCAGCAGCCTGTCAAGGAACACTGAAGCTTTCTTT
-,TRBV12-3/TRBV12-4,TRBJ2-3,11,many,CASSTTARKYF,TGTGCCAGCAGTACCACGGCCAGAAAGTATTTT
-,TRBV7-2,TRBJ2-2,17,few,CASDLFGGPRGAGELFF,TGTGCCAGCGATTTATTTGGGGGCCCTCGGGGCGCCGGGGAGCTGTTTTTT
TRBD2,TRBV5-1,TRBJ2-1,14,many,CASSLGGTNNEQFF,TGCGCCAGCAGCTTGGGAGGGACTAACAATGAGCAGTTCTTC
-,TRBV29-1,TRBJ2-7,15,-,CSVEDRTRSSYEQYF,TGCAGCGTTGAAGATAGAACAAGATCATCTTACGAGCAGTACTTC
-,TRBV24-1,TRBJ2-1,12,-,CATSGDSNEQFF,TGTGCCACCAGTGGCGACAGTAATGAGCAGTTCTTC
TRBD2,TRBV29-1,TRBJ2-5,14,many,CSSLGASGQETQYF,TGCAGCTCCCTCGGTGCTAGCGGGCAAGAGACCCAGTACTTC
TRBD2,TRBV2,TRBJ2-3,14,-,CASSDREAADTQYF,TGTGCCAGCAGTGACCGGGAGGCGGCAGATACGCAGTATTTT
-,TRBV20-1,TRBJ1-2,11,many,CSATGGHGYTF,TGCAGTGCTACTGGGGGCCATGGCTACACCTTC
TRBD1,TRBV6-5,TRBJ1-4,13,-,CASSFGQGVKLFF,TGTGCCAGCAGTTTCGGACAGGGCGTAAAACTGTTTTTT
-,TRBV6-2/TRBV6-3,TRBJ2-2,13,many,CASRPQNTGELFF,TGTGCCAGCAGGCCACAGAACACCGGGGAGCTGTTTTTT
TRBD2,TRBV7-2,TRBJ2-3,15,many,CASSTSGSISDTQYF,TGTGCCAGCAGCACTAGCGGGAGTATCTCAGATACGCAGTATTTT
-,TRBV18,TRBJ2-4,13,-,CASSQDRQNIQYF,TGTGCCAGCTCACAGGACAGACAAAACATTCAGTACTTC
-,TRBV18,TRBJ1-5,15,many,CASSPGGTSNQPQHF,TGTGCCAGCTCACCAGGGGGGACGAGCAATCAGCCCCAGCATTTT
-,TRBV6-6,TRBJ2-1,15,many,CASSYKGADYNEQFF,TGTGCCAGCAGTTACAAGGGAGCGGACTACAATGAGCAGTTCTTC
TRBD1,TRBV11-2,TRBJ2-2,15,few,CASSLGYRGTGELFF,TGTGCCAGCAGCTTAGGTTACAGGGGGACCGGGGAGCTGTTTTTT
-,TRBV6-4,TRBJ2-1,14,many,CASSEGQEGSEQFF,TGTGCCAGCAGTGAAGGACAGGAGGGAAGTGAGCAGTTCTTC
TRBD1,TRBV5-1,TRBJ1-5,18,-,CASSFDRDRGDSNQPQHF,TGCGCCAGCAGCTTTGACCGGGACAGGGGGGATAGCAATCAGCCCCAGCATTTT
TRBD2,TRBV7-3,TRBJ2-2,16,many,CASGNSGSGFTGELFF,TGTGCCAGCGGAAATAGCGGGAGCGGGTTCACCGGGGAGCTGTTTTTT
-,TRBV7-6,TRBJ1-2,15,many,CASSLETGTEYGYTF,TGTGCCAGCAGCTTAGAAACCGGGACGGAATATGGCTACACCTTC
-,TRBV20-1,TRBJ1-5,14,many,CSARSRRIDQPQHF,TGCAGTGCTAGATCACGTAGGATCGATCAGCCCCAGCATTTT
-,TRBV5-1,TRBJ2-6,17,many,CASSLGYLAPGANVLTF,TGCGCCAGCAGCCTCGGATACTTGGCTCCTGGGGCCAACGTCCTGACTTTC
TRBD1,TRBV7-8,TRBJ2-4,18,many,CASSLSALTGKAKNIQYF,TGTGCCAGCAGCTTATCGGCGTTGACAGGGAAGGCCAAAAACATTCAGTACTTC
-,TRBV12-3/TRBV12-4,TRBJ2-1,16,many,CASSPVGSSSYNEQFF,TGTGCCAGCAGCCCGGTTGGCTCAAGCTCCTACAATGAGCAGTTCTTC
TRBD2,TRBV29-1,TRBJ2-1,16,many,CSVASLAAGSYNEQFF,TGCAGCGTCGCCTCTCTAGCGGCAGGCTCCTACAATGAGCAGTTCTTC